The sequence of this T cell receptor (beta chain) was determined in a study of blood T cell repertoires in COVID-19. Study overall: Acute-phase and convalescent COVID-19 samples originated in the United States, Italy and Spain. In each case, the material was cDNA or gDNA derived from T cells, B-cell-depleted T cells, or PBMCs.

Germline CDR1 reads LGHNA; CDR2 reads YNFKEQ. This CDR3 spans 16 amino acids. Trimming shortened V by 0 bases and J by 1 base, and 10 bases separated the two germline ends. In the authors' methods: The authors estimated nucleated cell counts from reference gene primer amplification. Data came from immunoSEQ multiplex PCR; TCRdb stores just in-frame clones and leaves some out. That table supplies the V and J calls and clone size; D and trimming were determined from the DNA. This sample has about 77,000 clones, with 75% to 85% found just once. This clone came up a few times. The sequencing input was peripheral blood. The rearrangement uses TRBV4-2 and TRBJ1-5; no clear D gene. The TCR sequence derives from a woman in her seventies with acute or convalescent COVID-19. The CDR3 nucleotides read TGTGCCAGCAGCCAAGATCACGAGCGGAGCAATCAGCCCCAGCATTTT. It codes for CASSQDHERSNQPQHF.